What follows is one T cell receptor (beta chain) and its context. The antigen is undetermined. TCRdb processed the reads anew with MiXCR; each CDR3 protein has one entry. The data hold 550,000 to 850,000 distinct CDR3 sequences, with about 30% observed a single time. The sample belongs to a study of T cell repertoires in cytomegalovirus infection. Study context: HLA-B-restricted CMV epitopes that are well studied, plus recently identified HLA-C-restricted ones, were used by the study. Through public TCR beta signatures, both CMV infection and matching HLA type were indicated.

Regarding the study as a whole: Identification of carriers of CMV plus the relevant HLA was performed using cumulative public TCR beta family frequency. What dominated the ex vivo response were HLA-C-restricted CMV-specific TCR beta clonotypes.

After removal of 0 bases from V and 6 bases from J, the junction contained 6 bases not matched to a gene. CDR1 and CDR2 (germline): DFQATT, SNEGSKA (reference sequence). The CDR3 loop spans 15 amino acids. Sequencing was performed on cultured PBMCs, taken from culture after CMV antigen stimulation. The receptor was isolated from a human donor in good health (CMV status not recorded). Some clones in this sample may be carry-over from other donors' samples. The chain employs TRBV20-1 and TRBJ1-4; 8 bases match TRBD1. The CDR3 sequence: CSARDPWTGHEKLFF. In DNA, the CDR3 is TGCAGTGCTAGAGATCCGTGGACAGGGCATGAAAAACTGTTTTTT.